This T cell receptor beta chain was identified during a study of shared clonotypes between healthy human individuals. Study-level results: Generation probabilities of non-shared clonotypes were lower (relative to those shared by all four donors).

Regarding this clone: Its antigen is still unknown.

This table comes from immunoSEQ multiplex PCR, and its TCRdb copy is limited to in-frame clones, with some not included. Of roughly 640,000 clones listed, about 74% are singletons. CDR3 length: 16 amino acids. Per germline, CDR1 MNHEY and CDR2 SMNVEV (reference sequence). The V and J ends lost 4 bases and 6 bases, in that order; junction bases with no gene match: 12. Specimen: memory CD4+ T cells sorted from blood. The subset here: CD45RA-negative fraction. The origin of this receptor is a woman in her 30s in good health. This chain links TRBV27 with TRBJ1-1, with 9 positions matching TRBD1. DNA for the CDR3: TGTGCCAGCAGTTCTTACAGGGGGCGCGGGACGGCTGAAGCTTTCTTT. Translated, it gives CASSSYRGRGTAEAFF.